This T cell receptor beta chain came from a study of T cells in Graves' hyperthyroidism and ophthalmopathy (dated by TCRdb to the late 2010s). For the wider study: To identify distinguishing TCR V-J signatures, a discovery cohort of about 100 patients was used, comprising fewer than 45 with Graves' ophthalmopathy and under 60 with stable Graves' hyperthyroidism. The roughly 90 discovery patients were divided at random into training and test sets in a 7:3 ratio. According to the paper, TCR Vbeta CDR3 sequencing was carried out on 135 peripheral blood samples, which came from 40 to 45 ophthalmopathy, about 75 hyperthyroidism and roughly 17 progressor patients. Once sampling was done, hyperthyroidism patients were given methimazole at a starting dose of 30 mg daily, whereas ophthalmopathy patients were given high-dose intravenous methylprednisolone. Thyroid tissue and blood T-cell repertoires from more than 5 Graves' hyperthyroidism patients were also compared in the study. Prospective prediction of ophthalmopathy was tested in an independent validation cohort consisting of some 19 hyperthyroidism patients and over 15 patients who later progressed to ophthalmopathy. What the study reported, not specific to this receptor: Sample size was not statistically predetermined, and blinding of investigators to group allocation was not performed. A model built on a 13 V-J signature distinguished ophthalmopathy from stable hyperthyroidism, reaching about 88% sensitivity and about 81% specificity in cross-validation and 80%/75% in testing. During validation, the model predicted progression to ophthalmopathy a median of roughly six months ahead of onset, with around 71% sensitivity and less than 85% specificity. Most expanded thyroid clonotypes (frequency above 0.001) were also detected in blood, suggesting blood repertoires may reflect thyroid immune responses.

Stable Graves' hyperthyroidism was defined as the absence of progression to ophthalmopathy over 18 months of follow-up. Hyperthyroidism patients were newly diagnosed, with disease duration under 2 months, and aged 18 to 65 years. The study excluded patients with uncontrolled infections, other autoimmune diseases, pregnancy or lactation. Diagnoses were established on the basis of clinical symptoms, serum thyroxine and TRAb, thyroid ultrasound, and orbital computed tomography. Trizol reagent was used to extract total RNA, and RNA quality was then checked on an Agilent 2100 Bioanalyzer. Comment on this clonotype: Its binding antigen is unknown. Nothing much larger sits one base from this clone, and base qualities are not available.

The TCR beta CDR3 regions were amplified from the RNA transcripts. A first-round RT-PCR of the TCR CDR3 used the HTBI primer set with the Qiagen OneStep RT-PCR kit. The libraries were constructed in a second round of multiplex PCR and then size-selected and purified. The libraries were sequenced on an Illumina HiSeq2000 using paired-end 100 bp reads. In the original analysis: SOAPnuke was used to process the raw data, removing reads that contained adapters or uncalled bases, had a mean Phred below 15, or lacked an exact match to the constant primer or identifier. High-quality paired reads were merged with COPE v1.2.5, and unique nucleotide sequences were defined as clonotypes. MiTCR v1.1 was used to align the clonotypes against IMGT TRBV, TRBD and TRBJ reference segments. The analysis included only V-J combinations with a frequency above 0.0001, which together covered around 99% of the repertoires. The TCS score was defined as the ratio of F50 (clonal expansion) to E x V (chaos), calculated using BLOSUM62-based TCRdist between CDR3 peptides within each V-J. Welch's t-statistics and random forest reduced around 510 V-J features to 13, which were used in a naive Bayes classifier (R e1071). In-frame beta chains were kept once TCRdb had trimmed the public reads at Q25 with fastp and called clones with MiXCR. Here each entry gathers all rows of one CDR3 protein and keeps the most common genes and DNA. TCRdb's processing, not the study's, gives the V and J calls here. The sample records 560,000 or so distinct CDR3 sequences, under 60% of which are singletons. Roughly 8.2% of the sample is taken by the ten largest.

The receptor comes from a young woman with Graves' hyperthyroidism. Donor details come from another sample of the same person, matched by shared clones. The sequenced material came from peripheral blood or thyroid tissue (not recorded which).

The CDR3 sequence is CGIGPSTDTQYF. The DNA sequence is given as TGTGGGATTGGACCCAGCACAGATACGCAGTATTTT. Recombination connected TRBV10-3 to TRBJ2-3; confidence is insufficient to name the D gene. The CDR3 runs 12 residues from the cysteine to the phenylalanine. CDR3 DNA only is kept here, 36 bases in frame from base 1. CDR1 is given as ENHRY and CDR2 as SYGVKD, both from the germline V gene.